The next 20 T cell receptor beta chains were all read from a single sample in a study of T cells after yellow fever vaccination. TCRdb ran MiXCR on the 5' RACE reads and lists one entry per CDR3 protein. The sample lists tens of thousands of distinct CDR3 sequences, 7.4% occurring once. The specimen was CD8+ T cells sorted from PBMCs, collected 15 days after the yellow fever booster vaccination. Every receptor here comes from a young man who received the YFV17D yellow fever vaccine.

Ten or more counts support this clonotype. V is TRBV7-6 and J is TRBJ2-3; 13 nucleotides match TRBD2. V trimming: 5 bases; J trimming: 4 bases; junction bases outside the gene matches: 6. Per the germline V gene, CDR1 is SGHVS and CDR2 is FNYEAQ. CDR3 length equals 16 residues. CDR3 bases: TGTGCCAGCAGCGCTTGGACTAGCGGGAGCCCAGATACGCAGTATTTT. Residues: CASSAWTSGSPDTQYF.

In its sample, this clonotype was seen many times. A junction boundary mismatches the germline segment, possibly from a read error. This sequence joins TRBV20-1 and TRBJ2-1, with no clear D. Germline V gives CDR1 DFQATT, CDR2 SNEGSKA (reference sequence). This CDR3 has 13 residues. CDR3 sequence (DNA): TGCAGTGCTAGGACCCTAACCTACAATGAGCAGTCCTTC. This codes for CSARTLTYNEQSF.

This clonotype was counted at least ten times. The chain is built from TRBV7-9 and TRBJ2-7; a possible D gene is TRBD1 (5 bases). Germline V CDR1 and CDR2: SEHNR, FQNEAQ (reference sequence). The CDR3 spans 15 residues. V was pared by 1 base and J by 6 bases, with 16 bases between. CDR3 coding DNA: TGTGCCAGCAGCTTAGGTACAGGTAGTTCCGGCGAGCAGTACTTC. It codes for CASSLGTGSSGEQYF.

This clonotype has more than one count but fewer than ten. The rearrangement links TRBV4-2 to TRBJ2-7; 7 positions agree with TRBD2. Germline V gene sequence: CDR1 LGHNA, CDR2 YNFKEQ. The V and J ends lost 0 bases and 1 base, in that order; junction bases with no gene match: 9. This CDR3 contains 17 residues. CDR3 DNA: TGTGCCAGCAGCCAAGATTTCCTCGCGGGAGATTCCTACGAGCAGTACTTC. This encodes CASSQDFLAGDSYEQYF.

This clonotype was seen ten or more times. The chain employs TRBV2 and TRBJ2-5; 13 nucleotides line up with TRBD2. Looked up from germline, CDR1 is SNHLY and CDR2 is FYNNEI. The CDR3 spans 17 residues. With 8 bases clipped from V and 3 bases from J, the junction kept 12 bases outside the gene matches. The CDR3 spells CASGLPRLAGGEETQYF. The CDR3 bases are TGTGCCAGCGGTTTGCCGAGACTAGCGGGAGGAGAAGAGACCCAGTACTTC.

A few counts support this clonotype. V is TRBV28 and J is TRBJ2-2; D call uncertain. Germline CDR1 MDHEN, CDR2 SYDVKM. The CDR3 is 13 amino acids. Trimming removed 4 bases from V and 5 bases from J, with 8 bases in between. CDR3 amino acids: CASSYLGTGELFF. The CDR3 DNA follows: TGTGCCAGCAGTTATTTGGGGACCGGGGAGCTGTTTTTT.

This clonotype showed up many times. The chain carries TRBV5-6 and TRBJ2-1; 13 nucleotides align to TRBD2. Germline V CDR1 and CDR2: SGHDT, YYEEEE. The CDR3 totals 16 residues. With 6 bases clipped from V and 6 bases from J, the junction kept 9 bases outside the gene matches. The chain's CDR3 is CASTPPGLAGFNEQFF. In DNA, the CDR3 is TGTGCCAGCACTCCCCCGGGACTAGCGGGGTTCAATGAGCAGTTCTTC. Filled out from reference TRBV5-6 and TRBJ2-1, the complete variable domain reads DAGVTQSPTHLIKTRGQQVTLRCSPKSGHDTVSWYQQALGQGPQFIFQYYEEEERQRGNFPDRFSGHQFPNYSSELNVNALLLGDSALYLCASTPPGLAGFNEQFFGPGTRLTVL.

This clonotype was counted only a few times. The chain combines TRBV29-1 with TRBJ2-1; D call uncertain. The CDR3 length is 13 residues. Trimming removed 7 bases from V and 1 base from J, with 11 bases in between. Per the germline V gene, CDR1 is SQVTM and CDR2 is ANQGSEA. The CDR3 DNA reads TGCAGCGCCCTCCCCACATCCTACAATGAGCAGTTCTTC. Translated: CSALPTSYNEQFF.

In this sample, this clonotype turned up many times. V and J are TRBV20-1 and TRBJ2-1; 10 nucleotides align to TRBD2. The germline CDR1 and CDR2 sequences are DFQATT and SNEGSKA (reference sequence). This CDR3 has 16 residues. V was clipped by 2 bases and J by 3 bases; unmatched bases: 7. The CDR3 DNA follows: TGCAGTGCTAGACCCGAACTAGCGGGATTCTACAATGAGCAGTTCTTC. Encoded protein: CSARPELAGFYNEQFF.

This clonotype occurred many times. The gene calls are TRBV4-2 and TRBJ2-5, with D uncertain. Germline values: CDR1 LGHNA, CDR2 YNFKEQ. Trimming cost V 1 base and J 5 bases, with 8 bases left between them. The CDR3 totals 13 residues. The CDR3 here is CASSQAASETQYF. As DNA, the CDR3 is TGTGCCAGCAGCCAAGCCGCCAGCGAGACCCAGTACTTC.

This clonotype was seen at least ten times. The chain recombines TRBV5-1 with TRBJ2-2, with D tentatively TRBD1 (5 bases). The CDR3 contains 16 residues. Trimming cost V 3 bases and J 0 bases, with 12 bases left between them. Germline CDR1 SGHRS, CDR2 YFSETQ. The CDR3 nucleotides are TGCGCCAGCAGCTGGGCGGACACGACGAACACCGGGGAGCTGTTTTTT. This gives the protein CASSWADTTNTGELFF.

This clonotype has a count of ten or more. The chain combines TRBV12-3 or TRBV12-4 with TRBJ2-7, with no clear D. The ends were cut back, 3 bases at V and 2 bases at J, with 5 bases in the middle. There are 12 residues in the CDR3. CDR3 nucleotides: TGTGCCAGCAGTTTCACCGCCTACGAGCAGTACTTC. Translating it yields CASSFTAYEQYF.

The chain links TRBV12-1 to TRBJ2-3; no DNA check was done on the table's D call, TRBD2. TRBV12-1 is a recognized pseudogene. The CDR3 contains 14 residues. CDR3 protein: CASGPGLLSDTQYF. CDR3 nucleotides: TGTGCCAGCGGGCCTGGACTACTCTCAGATACGCAGTATTTT.

Turning to this clonotype: A much larger clone lies one base from this, so it may be a read error. This chain joins TRBV5-1 and TRBJ1-2; D is unresolved. V lost 0 bases, J lost 4 bases, and 7 bases lay in between. Germline CDR1 is SGHRS and CDR2 is YFSETQ. CDR3 length: 13 residues. The chain's CDR3 is CASSLERSYGYTF. The CDR3 coding sequence is TGCGCCAGCAGCTTGGAGAGATCCTATGGCTACACCTTC.

The chain is built from TRBV10-2 and TRBJ2-3; unclear D gene. The germline V gene encodes CDR1 WSHSY and CDR2 SAAADI. The V end was cut by 9 bases, the J end by 8 bases, with 9 bases between. The CDR3 is made up of 10 amino acids. CDR3 bases: TGCGCCAGTCTCTCGGGTACGCAGTATTTT. It is translated as CASLSGTQYF.

This clonotype was counted many times. The genes are TRBV28 and TRBJ2-5; no firm D call. This CDR3 spans 13 amino acids. CDR1 is MDHEN and CDR2 is SYDVKM in the germline V gene. V lost 6 bases to trimming and J lost 7 bases, with 15 bases between them. The CDR3 DNA is TGTGCCAGCAGAGCCGCCTTAACCCCGACCCAGTACTTC. It encodes CASRAALTPTQYF.

This clonotype came up many times. This chain uses TRBV27 with TRBJ2-7; D is unclear. Germline V gene data show CDR1 as MNHEY and CDR2 as SMNVEV (reference sequence). The CDR3 is 13 residues long. Deletions cut 4 bases from V and 7 bases from J, with 14 bases between. CDR3 sequence: CASSSGPILEQYF. The CDR3 nucleotides read TGTGCCAGCAGTTCCGGGCCAATCCTGGAGCAGTACTTC.

This clonotype was counted many times. V and J are TRBV5-8 and TRBJ1-1; D ambiguous. The CDR3 runs 15 residues. Germline CDR1 and CDR2: SGHTS and YDEGEE. Trimming removed 2 bases from V and 4 bases from J, with 15 bases in between. CDR3 sequence reads: CASSFGLLMSTEAFF. CDR3 coding DNA: TGTGCCAGCAGCTTTGGCTTACTTATGAGCACTGAAGCTTTCTTT.

In this sample, this clonotype turned up many times. A junction boundary mismatches the germline segment, possibly from a read error. The chain combines TRBV28 with TRBJ2-7; 13 nucleotides align to TRBD2. Germline V lookup: CDR1 MDHEN, CDR2 SYDVKM. This CDR3 comprises 16 residues. The CDR3 DNA sequence: TGTGCCAGCAGCTCTCTACAAGGACTAGCGGGAGCACTTCCCCACTTC. Translated, it gives CASSSLQGLAGALPHF. Full variable domain (remainder filled in from reference TRBV28 and TRBJ2-7): DVKVTQSSRYLVKRTGEKVFLECVQDMDHENMFWYRQDPGLGLRLIYFSYDVKMKEKGDIPEGYSVSREKKERFSLILESASTNQTSMYLCASSSLQGLAGALPHFGPGTRLTVT.

This clonotype showed up just a few times. CDR3 in DNA: TGTGCCAGCAGCCAGATGGACAGGGATACCTACGAGCAGTACTTC. Protein product: CASSQMDRDTYEQYF. The genes are TRBV14 and TRBJ2-7; TRBD1 matches 8 bases. Germline values: CDR1 SGHDN, CDR2 FVKESK. After removal of 3 bases from V and 2 bases from J, the junction contained 6 bases not matched to a gene. The CDR3 is made up of 15 amino acids.